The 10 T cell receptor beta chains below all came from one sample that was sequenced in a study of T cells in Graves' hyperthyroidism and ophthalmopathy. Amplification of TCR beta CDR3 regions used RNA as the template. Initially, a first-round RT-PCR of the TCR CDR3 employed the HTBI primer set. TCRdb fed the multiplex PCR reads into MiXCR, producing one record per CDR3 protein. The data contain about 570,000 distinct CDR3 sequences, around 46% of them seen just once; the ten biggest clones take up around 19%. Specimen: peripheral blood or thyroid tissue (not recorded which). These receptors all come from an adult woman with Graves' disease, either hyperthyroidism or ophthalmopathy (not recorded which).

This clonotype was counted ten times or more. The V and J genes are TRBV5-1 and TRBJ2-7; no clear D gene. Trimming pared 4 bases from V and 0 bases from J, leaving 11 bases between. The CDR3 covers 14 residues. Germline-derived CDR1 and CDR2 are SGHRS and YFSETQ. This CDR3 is CASSEESSSYEQYF. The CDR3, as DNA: TGCGCCAGCAGCGAGGAATCCAGCTCCTACGAGCAGTACTTC.

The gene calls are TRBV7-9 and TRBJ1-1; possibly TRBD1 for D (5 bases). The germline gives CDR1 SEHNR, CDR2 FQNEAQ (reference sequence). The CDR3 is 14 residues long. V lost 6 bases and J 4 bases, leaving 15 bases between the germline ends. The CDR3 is CASSSHQRGTEAFF. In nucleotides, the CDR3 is TGTGCCAGCAGTTCTCACCAGAGGGGCACTGAAGCTTTCTTT.

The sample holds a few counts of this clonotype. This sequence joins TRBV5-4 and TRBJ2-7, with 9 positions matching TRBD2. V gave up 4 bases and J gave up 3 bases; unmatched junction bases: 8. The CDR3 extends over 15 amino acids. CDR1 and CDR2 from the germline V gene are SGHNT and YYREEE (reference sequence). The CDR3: CASSPEGGRVYEQYF. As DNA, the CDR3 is TGTGCCAGCAGCCCCGAAGGCGGGAGGGTCTACGAGCAGTACTTC. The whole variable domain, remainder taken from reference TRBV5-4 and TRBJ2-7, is ETGVTQSPTHLIKTRGQQVTLRCSSQSGHNTVSWYQQALGQGPQFIFQYYREEENGRGNFPPRFSGLQFPNYSSELNVNALELDDSALYLCASSPEGGRVYEQYFGPGTRLTVT.

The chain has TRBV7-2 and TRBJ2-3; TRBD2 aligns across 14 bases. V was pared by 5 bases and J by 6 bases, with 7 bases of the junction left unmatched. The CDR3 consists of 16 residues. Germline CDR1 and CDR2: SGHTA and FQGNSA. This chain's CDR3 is CASSPGLAGVTDTQYF. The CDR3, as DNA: TGTGCCAGCAGCCCGGGACTAGCGGGAGTCACGGATACGCAGTATTTT.

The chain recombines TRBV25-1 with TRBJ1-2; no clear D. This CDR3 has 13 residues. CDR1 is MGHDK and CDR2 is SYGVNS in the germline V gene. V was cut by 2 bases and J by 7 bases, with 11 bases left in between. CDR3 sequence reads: CASSEGDPGGYTF. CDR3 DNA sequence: TGTGCCAGCAGTGAAGGAGATCCGGGTGGCTACACCTTC.

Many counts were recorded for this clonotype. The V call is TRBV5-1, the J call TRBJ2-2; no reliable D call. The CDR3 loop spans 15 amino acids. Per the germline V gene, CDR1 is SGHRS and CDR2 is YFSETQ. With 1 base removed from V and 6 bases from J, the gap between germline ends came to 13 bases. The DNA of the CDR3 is TGCGCCAGCAGCTTGTATCTCGGTCATGCCGGGGAGCTGTTTTTT. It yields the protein CASSLYLGHAGELFF.

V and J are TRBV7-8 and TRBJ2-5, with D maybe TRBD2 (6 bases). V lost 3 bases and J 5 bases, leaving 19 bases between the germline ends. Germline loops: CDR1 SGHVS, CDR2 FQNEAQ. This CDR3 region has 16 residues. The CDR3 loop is CASSLGRTGGWETQYF. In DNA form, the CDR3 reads TGTGCCAGCAGCTTGGGGAGGACTGGCGGGTGGGAGACCCAGTACTTC. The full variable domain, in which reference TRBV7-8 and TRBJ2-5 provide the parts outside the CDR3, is GAGVSQSPRYKVAKRGQDVALRCDPISGHVSLFWYQQALGQGPEFLTYFQNEAQLDKSGLPSDRFFAERPEGSVSTLKIQRTQQEDSAVYLCASSLGRTGGWETQYFGPGTRLLVL.

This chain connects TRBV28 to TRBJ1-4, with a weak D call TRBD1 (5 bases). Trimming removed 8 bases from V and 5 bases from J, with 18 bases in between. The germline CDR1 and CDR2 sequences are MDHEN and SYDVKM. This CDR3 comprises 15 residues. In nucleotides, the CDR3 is TGTGCCAGCGGTCTCCTGTCCAGGGTGAATGAAAAACTGTTTTTT. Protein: CASGLLSRVNEKLFF.

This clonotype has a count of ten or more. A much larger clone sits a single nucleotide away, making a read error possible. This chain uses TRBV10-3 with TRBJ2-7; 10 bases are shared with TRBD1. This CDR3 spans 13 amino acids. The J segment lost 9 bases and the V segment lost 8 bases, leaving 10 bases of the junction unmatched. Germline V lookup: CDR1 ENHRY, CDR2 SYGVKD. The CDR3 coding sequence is TGTGCCATCTGGGACAGGGGAATGTGGGGGCAGTACTTC. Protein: CAIWDRGMWGQYF.

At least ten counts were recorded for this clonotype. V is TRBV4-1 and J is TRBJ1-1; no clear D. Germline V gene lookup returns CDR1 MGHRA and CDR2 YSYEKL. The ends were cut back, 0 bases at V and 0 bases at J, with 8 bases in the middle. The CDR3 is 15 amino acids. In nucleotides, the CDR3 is TGCGCCAGCAGCCAAGAGGCGACACTGAACACTGAAGCTTTCTTT. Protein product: CASSQEATLNTEAFF.